This T cell receptor beta chain was identified in a study of blood T cell repertoires in COVID-19. Study context: From T cells, B-cell-depleted T cells, or PBMCs came the material, which was cDNA or gDNA.

Germline V lookup: CDR1 LNHDA, CDR2 SQIVND (reference sequence). J lost 3 bases, V lost 9 bases, and 16 bases had no gene match. The CDR3 has 16 residues. TCRdb's table, derived via immunoSEQ multiplex PCR, lists solely in-frame clones and lacks some. The repertoire consists of some 130,000 clones, with almost 80% occurring once and the leading ten covering 9.5% to 13%. Sequenced input: peripheral blood. The receptor's source is a man aged 55 to 70 who had recovered from COVID-19. The rearrangement links TRBV19 to TRBJ2-7; 8 bases agree with TRBD1. CDR3 bases: TGTGCCAGCGGGGGAAATCATAGGACAGGGAACTACGAGCAGTACTTC. Translating it yields CASGGNHRTGNYEQYF. The full variable domain, rest sourced from reference TRBV19 and TRBJ2-7, is DGGITQSPKYLFRKEGQNVTLSCEQNLNHDAMYWYRQDPGQGLRLIYYSQIVNDFQKGDIAEGYSVSREKKESFPLTVTSAQKNPTAFYLCASGGNHRTGNYEQYFGPGTRLTVT.